The 20 T cell receptor beta chains in this list originate from one sample, sequenced in a study of control samples from healthy donors and cancer patients. The data were produced by immunoSEQ multiplex PCR, yet TCRdb's version contains in-frame clones alone and is incomplete. This table holds 100,000 or so clones, less than 90% found once. Sequenced input: blood. Receptors were obtained from a woman aged 45-60 years in good health.

This sequence joins TRBV7-8 and TRBJ2-7, with 7 nucleotides matching TRBD1. J lost 0 bases, V lost 3 bases, and 5 bases had no gene match. From germline, CDR1 is SGHVS and CDR2 FQNEAQ. The CDR3 length is 15 residues. The CDR3 DNA follows: TGTGCCAGCAGCTTCGGACAGGTGCTCTCCTACGAGCAGTACGTC. It encodes CASSFGQVLSYEQYV.

The chain employs TRBV5-6 and TRBJ2-3, with D perhaps matching TRBD2 (6 bases). This CDR3 spans 15 amino acids. From germline, CDR1 is SGHDT and CDR2 YYEEEE. V was clipped by 0 bases and J by 1 base, with 9 bases between them. The CDR3, as DNA: TGTGCCAGCAGCTTGGCAAGGAGGGGCACAGATACGCAGTATTTT. The encoded protein is CASSLARRGTDTQYF.

The rearrangement joins TRBV5-6 to TRBJ1-2; TRBD1 matches 10 bases. The CDR3 is 16 amino acids. V was clipped by 4 bases and J by 1 base; unmatched bases: 7. Germline loops: CDR1 SGHDT, CDR2 YYEEEE. The CDR3 protein is CASSLAGTGVNYGYTF. In nucleotides, the CDR3 is TGTGCCAGCAGCCTCGCCGGGACAGGGGTTAACTATGGCTACACCTTC.

The genes are TRBV10-3 and TRBJ1-4, with 7 bases aligning to TRBD1. Germline CDR1 and CDR2: ENHRY and SYGVKD. The CDR3 has 15 residues. V lost 0 bases, J lost 8 bases, and 6 bases stayed unmatched. The CDR3 DNA reads TGTGCCATCAGTGAGTCGCCGCAGGGGGGCGAAAAACTGTTTTTT. Protein product: CAISESPQGGEKLFF.

The CDR3 protein is CSVAGRDGPVTEAFF. In DNA form, the CDR3 reads TGCAGCGTTGCTGGGCGGGACGGCCCAGTCACTGAAGCTTTCTTT. The rearrangement links TRBV29-1 to TRBJ1-1; tentatively, D is TRBD1 (5 bases). V dropped 4 bases and J dropped 4 bases, with 19 bases sitting between them. The CDR3 is made up of 15 amino acids. The germline V gene encodes CDR1 SQVTM and CDR2 ANQGSEA.

The chain combines TRBV2 with TRBJ2-7, with D hard to call. Per the germline V gene, CDR1 is SNHLY and CDR2 is FYNNEI. The CDR3 extends over 12 amino acids. The V gene lost 7 bases and the J gene lost 1 base, with 8 bases spanning the gap. The CDR3, as DNA: TGTGCCAGCAATGGTGATTCCTACGAGCAGTACTTC. This gives the protein CASNGDSYEQYF. Combining the CDR3 with reference TRBV2 and TRBJ2-7 gives the whole variable domain EPEVTQTPSHQVTQMGQEVILRCVPISNHLYFYWYRQILGQKVEFLVSFYNNEISEKSEIFDDQFSVERPDGSNFTLKIRSTKLEDSAMYFCASNGDSYEQYFGPGTRLTVT.

V gene TRBV4-1 combines with J gene TRBJ2-1; D is uncertain. The CDR3 sequence is 17 residues long. Deletions cut 0 bases from V and 4 bases from J, with 16 bases between. Germline CDR1 is MGHRA and CDR2 is YSYEKL. As DNA, the CDR3 is TGCGCCAGCAGCCAAGATGGCCGGGTCCAGACATACAATGAGCAGTTCTTC. Protein: CASSQDGRVQTYNEQFF.

This chain joins TRBV13 and TRBJ1-2; 7 bases agree with TRBD1. Germline V CDR1 and CDR2: PRHDT, FYEKMQ (reference sequence). This CDR3 is built from 14 residues. The V segment lost 4 bases and the J segment 0 bases; nucleotides outside the gene matches: 2. The CDR3 here is CASSSTGSNYGYTF. The CDR3 DNA follows: TGTGCCAGCAGCTCGACAGGGTCTAACTATGGCTACACCTTC.

The V gene is TRBV10-1, the J gene TRBJ1-2, with D possibly matching TRBD1 (5 bases). The germline gives CDR1 WNHNN, CDR2 SYGVQD (reference sequence). The length of the CDR3 is 13 residues. Trimming left V 3 bases short and J 9 bases short, with 14 bases between. Written as DNA, the CDR3 is TGCGCCAGCAGTGAAGGAAGACAGTCTAGCTACACCTTC. Amino acid sequence: CASSEGRQSSYTF.

This clone was observed once. V usage is TRBV2 and J usage is TRBJ2-1; 8 bases align to TRBD2. The CDR3 loop spans 13 amino acids. J lost 9 bases, V lost 7 bases, and 8 bases had no gene match. Germline V gene sequence: CDR1 SNHLY, CDR2 FYNNEI. For the CDR3, the DNA is TGTGCCAGCAAACGGGAGGGAATAGGTGAGCAGTTCTTC. Translated, it gives CASKREGIGEQFF. The whole variable domain, filled in from reference TRBV2 and TRBJ2-1, reads EPEVTQTPSHQVTQMGQEVILRCVPISNHLYFYWYRQILGQKVEFLVSFYNNEISEKSEIFDDQFSVERPDGSNFTLKIRSTKLEDSAMYFCASKREGIGEQFFGPGTRLTVL.

The chain is built from TRBV7-9 and TRBJ2-7; D is uncertain. The germline V and J ends were trimmed by 4 bases and 5 bases, with 15 bases remaining between them. Germline loops: CDR1 SEHNR, CDR2 FQNEAQ (reference sequence). The CDR3 runs to 14 residues. The CDR3 loop reads CASSSKGSSHEQYV. The CDR3 nucleotides are TGTGCCAGCAGCTCTAAGGGAAGCAGTCACGAGCAGTACGTC.

V is TRBV14 and J is TRBJ2-3; the match to TRBD1 covers 7 bases. Looked up from germline, CDR1 is SGHDN and CDR2 is FVKESK. The CDR3 runs to 13 residues. Germline trimming cut 8 bases from V and 4 bases from J; bases unmatched to any gene: 6. CDR3 residues: CASARQGSDTQYF. CDR3 nucleotide sequence: TGTGCCAGCGCACGACAGGGTTCAGATACGCAGTATTTT.

This rearrangement joins TRBV7-8 to TRBJ2-1; TRBD2 might be the D (6 bases). There are 13 residues in the CDR3. Deletions cut 2 bases from V and 7 bases from J, with 9 bases between. Germline loops: CDR1 SGHVS, CDR2 FQNEAQ. The CDR3 nucleotides read TGTGCCAGCAGCTTACGGGGGAGGAATGAGCAGTTCTTC. Its translation: CASSLRGRNEQFF. Variable domain in full (rest from reference TRBV7-8 and TRBJ2-1): GAGVSQSPRYKVAKRGQDVALRCDPISGHVSLFWYQQALGQGPEFLTYFQNEAQLDKSGLPSDRFFAERPEGSVSTLKIQRTQQEDSAVYLCASSLRGRNEQFFGPGTRLTVL.

This chain joins TRBV18 and TRBJ2-3, with 8 bases matching TRBD2. V shed 1 base, J shed 5 bases, and the junction held 17 bases outside the gene matches. CDR1 and CDR2 from the germline V gene are KGHSH and LQKENI. The CDR3 loop spans 19 amino acids. The CDR3, as DNA: TGTGCCAGCTCACCACTTTCCGGGGGGGCAAGGAGGCAAGGAGATACGCAGTATTTT. Amino acid sequence: CASSPLSGGARRQGDTQYF. Supplemented by reference TRBV18 and TRBJ2-3, the full variable domain reads NAGVMQNPRHLVRRRGQEARLRCSPMKGHSHVYWYRQLPEEGLKFMVYLQKENIIDESGMPKERFSAEFPKEGPSILRIQQVVRGDSAAYFCASSPLSGGARRQGDTQYFGPGTRLTVL.

The chain joins TRBV7-2 to TRBJ2-1; perhaps D is TRBD1 or TRBD2 (5 bases each). The ends were cut back, 5 bases at V and 6 bases at J, with 17 bases in the middle. CDR3 length: 15 amino acids. CDR1 is SGHTA and CDR2 is FQGNSA in the germline V gene. DNA of the CDR3: TGTGCCAGCAGCGTTATCGGGGCCGGTAGCAATGAGCAGTTCTTC. This encodes CASSVIGAGSNEQFF.

The chain couples TRBV6-5 to TRBJ1-5; 7 bases are a match to TRBD1. The CDR3 runs to 13 residues. The germline CDR1 and CDR2 sequences are MNHEY and SVGAGI. Trimming removed 6 bases from V and 8 bases from J; junction bases left unmatched: 7. The CDR3 region has the DNA TGTGCCAGCAGAAACAGGGGCGGGGAGCCCCAGCATTTT. Amino acid sequence: CASRNRGGEPQHF.

CDR3 DNA: TGTGCCAGCAGCCTCGGAGACGGGTCCTACAATGAGCAGTTCTTC. Protein: CASSLGDGSYNEQFF. V gene TRBV7-6 combines with J gene TRBJ2-1; D gene unclear. Trimming removed 5 bases from V and 1 base from J, with 12 bases in between. The CDR3 runs to 15 residues. Germline V lookup: CDR1 SGHVS, CDR2 FNYEAQ.

V gene TRBV9 combines with J gene TRBJ1-5, with TRBD1 matching 12 bases. The length of the CDR3 is 15 residues. Germline lookup yields CDR1 SGDLS and CDR2 YYNGEE. The chain's CDR3 is CARRVGQGAPNPQHF. For the CDR3, the DNA is TGTGCTCGAAGAGTGGGACAGGGGGCCCCCAACCCCCAGCATTTT.

The chain uses TRBV14 and TRBJ2-1; 11 nucleotides line up with TRBD2. The length of the CDR3 is 18 residues. The germline gives CDR1 SGHDN, CDR2 FVKESK. Unmatched junction bases numbered 10, after V lost 0 bases and J lost 6 bases. The CDR3 reads CASSQDGASGRISNEQFF. In nucleotides, the CDR3 is TGTGCCAGCAGCCAAGATGGGGCTAGCGGGAGGATAAGCAATGAGCAGTTCTTC.

This clone occurred once. V and J are TRBV10-3 and TRBJ2-3; no reliable D call. Trimming removed 0 bases at V and 2 bases at J, with 9 bases between. The CDR3 runs 15 residues. Germline V gene sequence: CDR1 ENHRY, CDR2 SYGVKD. CDR3 DNA: TGTGCCATCAGTGAGTCTGGTGGGCCCACAGATACGCAGTATTTT. It specifies CAISESGGPTDTQYF.